Sequencing of this T cell receptor beta chain was carried out in a study of shared clonotypes between healthy human individuals. Data came from immunoSEQ multiplex PCR; TCRdb stores just in-frame clones and leaves some out. The sample yields 550,000 to 800,000 clones, roughly 70% seen once. Germline V gene data show CDR1 as SGHAT and CDR2 as FQNNGV. The CDR3 is 16 amino acids. Deletions cut 5 bases from V and 7 bases from J, with 24 bases between. The source is a woman in her 30s in good health. What was sequenced was memory CD4+ T cells sorted from blood. Subset reported: CD45RA-negative fraction. J is TRBJ2-7 and V is TRBV11-2; perhaps TRBD1 as D (6 bases). The CDR3 protein is CASSLRDNAQPGEQYF. The DNA for the CDR3 is TGTGCCAGCAGCCTCCGGGACAACGCCCAGCCCGGGGAGCAGTACTTC.